This passage covers 2 T cell receptor beta chains from one sample sequenced in a study of beta chain features in type 1 diabetes. Since all of the isolated RNA was reverse transcribed, expressed TCRB transcripts were what got sequenced. Sequencing was performed with immunoSEQ multiplex PCR; in TCRdb, only in-frame clones are kept and a portion is missing. The sample carries some 240,000 clones, roughly 11% recorded once. The material sequenced was central memory CD4+ T cells from blood. Source of these receptors: a man between 18 and 35 years old in good health.

The J gene is TRBJ2-5, the V gene TRBV7-3; a possible D gene is TRBD1 (6 bases). V was trimmed by 5 bases and J by 0 bases, leaving 10 bases between them. Germline values: CDR1 SGHTA, CDR2 FQGTGA. This CDR3 has 14 amino acids. CDR3 protein: CASSPYRDQETQYF. The CDR3 coding sequence is TGTGCCAGCAGCCCGTACAGGGACCAAGAGACCCAGTACTTC.

The sample holds many counts of this clone. J is TRBJ2-3 and V is TRBV4-3; D remains unclear. The V and J ends lost 0 bases and 2 bases respectively, with 6 bases between them. Per the germline V gene, CDR1 is LGHNA and CDR2 is YSLEER. The CDR3 runs to 14 residues. Here the CDR3 DNA reads TGCGCCAGCAGCCAAGAGATAATCACAGATACGCAGTATTTT. It codes for CASSQEIITDTQYF.